The entry below gives a single T cell receptor beta chain sequence along with its context. These data come from a study of blood T cell repertoires in COVID-19. Original data processing: Scientists estimated how many nucleated cells there were by amplifying reference gene primers. Only in-frame clones appear in the TCRdb table, and some are missing; sequencing was by immunoSEQ multiplex PCR. Clone size and the V and J calls come from that table; the DNA yielded D and trimming. This table holds 200,000 to 300,000 clones, about 87% found once. The CDR3 contains 14 residues. CDR1 LNHDA and CDR2 SQIVND come from the germline V gene (reference sequence). Trimming removed 6 bases from V and 12 bases from J, with 23 bases in between.

The source of this sequence is a man in his sixties who had recovered from COVID-19. The sample was peripheral blood. The chain couples TRBV19 to TRBJ1-2, with D possibly being TRBD1 (5 bases). The CDR3 DNA sequence: TGTGCCAGTAGCCTTCAACGACAGCTAATGGTGCACACCTTC. Translating gives CASSLQRQLMVHTF.